This T cell receptor beta chain was captured by sequencing in a study of T-cell memory formation after mild COVID-19. Study results and caveats: The study detected some responding clones in pre-infection memory, suggesting cross-reactive memory joined. CD4/CD8 balance held among clones contracting day 15 to 85, and later expanders leaned CD4+. The CD4+ clones that contracted clustered mainly within CM and EM, and the CD8+ clones concentrated in EMRA.

Researchers used 5'RACE with constant-segment primers to make TCR alpha and TCR beta cDNA libraries that carry sample barcodes and UMIs. MiXCR, run by TCRdb on the 5' RACE reads, gives a single entry per CDR3 protein. The sample contains about 560,000 distinct CDR3 sequences, more than 15% of which appear only once. Remarks on this clonotype: Its target is not known.

CDR3 length: 16 amino acids. CDR1 is SNHLY and CDR2 is FYNNEI in the germline V gene. Trimming pared 9 bases from V and 2 bases from J, leaving 20 bases between. The specimen was PBMCs or a T cell subset sorted from them (not recorded which). The receptor comes from an adult woman who had mild COVID-19 (a few samples of this study predate the infection). Cell type and time point are not known. J is TRBJ2-1 and V is TRBV2, with D perhaps matching TRBD1 or TRBD2 (5 bases each). In DNA form, the CDR3 reads TGTGCCAGGGCGGATCTGAGACGGGGACCCTACAATGAGCAGTTCTTC. Encoded protein: CARADLRRGPYNEQFF.